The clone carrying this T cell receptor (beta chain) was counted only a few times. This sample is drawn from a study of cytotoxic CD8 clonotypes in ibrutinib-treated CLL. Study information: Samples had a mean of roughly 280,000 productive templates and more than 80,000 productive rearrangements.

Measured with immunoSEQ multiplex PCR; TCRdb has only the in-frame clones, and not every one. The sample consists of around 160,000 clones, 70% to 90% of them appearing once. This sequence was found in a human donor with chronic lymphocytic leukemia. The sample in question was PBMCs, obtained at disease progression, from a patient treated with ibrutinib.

The CDR3 region is CASSVRAAGQGNNEQFF. DNA of the CDR3: TGTGCCAGCTCCGTGAGGGCCGCCGGACAGGGAAACAATGAGCAGTTCTTC. The gene calls are TRBV18 and TRBJ2-1, with 8 bases fitting TRBD1. This CDR3 has 17 amino acids. The junction had 15 bases not matched to a gene; V was cut back by 6 bases and J by 5 bases. Per the germline V gene, CDR1 is KGHSH and CDR2 is LQKENI.